The 26 T cell receptor beta chains in this list originate from one sample, sequenced in a study of cytomegalovirus exposure and HLA in healthy donors. Clones were read by immunoSEQ multiplex PCR, and TCRdb kept only the in-frame ones, dropping some. The repertoire includes about 240,000 clones, around 88% of them detected once, and less than 1.5% sits in the top ten. The specimen sequenced was PBMCs. These receptor sequences come from a woman aged 25 to 39 in good health and CMV-seropositive.

The V call is TRBV6-1, the J call TRBJ2-3, with D maybe TRBD2 (5 bases). V lost 1 base to trimming and J lost 2 bases, with 13 bases between them. Germline V gene sequence: CDR1 MNHNS, CDR2 SASEGT. The CDR3 extends over 16 amino acids. CDR3 sequence (DNA): TGTGCCAGCAGTGAAGGTTTTAGCGTAAACACAGATACGCAGTATTTT. It specifies CASSEGFSVNTDTQYF.

V usage is TRBV25-1 and J usage is TRBJ1-5; a possible D gene is TRBD1 (5 bases). CDR1 and CDR2 from the germline V gene are MGHDK and SYGVNS. This CDR3 has 13 residues. Trimming removed 6 bases from V and 10 bases from J, with 16 bases in between. The CDR3 here is CASRELVGGPQHF. The CDR3 DNA follows: TGTGCCAGCAGGGAGTTGGTGGGGGGACCCCAGCATTTT.

V usage is TRBV2 and J usage is TRBJ2-3; 7 bases match TRBD1. The CDR3 consists of 12 residues. Germline V gene data show CDR1 as SNHLY and CDR2 as FYNNEI. J was trimmed by 6 bases and V by 5 bases; bases with no gene match: 2. The CDR3 DNA reads as TGTGCCAGCAGTAGGGGGCGCGATACGCAGTATTTT. It encodes CASSRGRDTQYF.

This sequence joins TRBV29-1 and TRBJ1-4; 7 nucleotides line up with TRBD1. The V gene's germline CDR1 is SQVTM and CDR2 ANQGSEA. CDR3 length: 13 amino acids. J gave up 8 bases and V 4 bases, and 7 bases lay outside the gene matches. The chain's CDR3 is CSVVVSGGEKLFF. CDR3 sequence (DNA): TGCAGCGTTGTAGTTTCAGGGGGAGAAAAACTGTTTTTT.

This sequence joins TRBV27 and TRBJ2-7; possible D gene TRBD2, 6 bases. Trimming left V 4 bases short and J 4 bases short, with 14 bases between. This CDR3 region has 14 residues. The germline gives CDR1 MNHEY, CDR2 SMNVEV (reference sequence). The chain's CDR3 is CASSWRGARYEQYF. The CDR3 coding sequence is TGTGCCAGCAGTTGGAGGGGTGCTCGGTACGAGCAGTACTTC.

The V and J genes are TRBV10-3 and TRBJ1-2; D is possibly TRBD1 (6 bases). V was shortened by 2 bases and J by 8 bases, with 12 bases between the two germline ends. This CDR3 has 13 residues. Germline CDR1 ENHRY, CDR2 SYGVKD. The CDR3 DNA reads as TGTGCCATCAGTGAGGGATACAGGGAAGGCTACACCTTC. Its protein product is CAISEGYREGYTF.

The chain employs TRBV5-4 and TRBJ1-1, with 7 bases that match TRBD1. CDR3 length: 13 amino acids. Germline values: CDR1 SGHNT, CDR2 YYREEE (reference sequence). The ends lost 4 bases at V and 7 bases at J; junction bases unmatched: 7. In DNA form, the CDR3 reads TGTGCCAGCAGCGAGGGACAGCCTCATGAAGCTTTCTTT. Amino acids: CASSEGQPHEAFF.

This clone was recorded a few times. The chain recombines TRBV7-6 with TRBJ2-7, with TRBD2 as a possible D gene (7 bases). The CDR3 is 12 residues long. Germline V lookup: CDR1 SGHVS, CDR2 FNYEAQ. V was shortened by 5 bases and J by 4 bases, with 9 bases between the two germline ends. The CDR3 here is CASSRGGYEQYF. CDR3 DNA: TGTGCCAGCAGCAGGGGGGGTTACGAGCAGTACTTC.

The gene calls are TRBV9 and TRBJ2-4; TRBD1 is a possible D gene (6 bases). The germline gives CDR1 SGDLS, CDR2 YYNGEE. Trimming removed 3 bases from V and 4 bases from J, with 11 bases in between. The CDR3 runs to 14 residues. As DNA, the CDR3 is TGTGCCAGCAGCGCGCAGGGGACGAAAAACATTCAGTACTTC. This encodes CASSAQGTKNIQYF.

This clone appeared once. This sequence joins TRBV6-1 and TRBJ2-7; no firm D call. The CDR3 totals 11 residues. Per germline, CDR1 MNHNS and CDR2 SASEGT. Trimming took off 5 bases at V and 1 base at J, with 3 bases between the two ends. The CDR3 nucleotides are TGTGCCAGCAGTCCGTCCTACGAGCAGTACTTC. It specifies CASSPSYEQYF.

The J gene is TRBJ2-2, the V gene TRBV2, with 8 bases lining up with TRBD1. CDR1 and CDR2 (germline): SNHLY, FYNNEI. V trimming: 4 bases; J trimming: 4 bases; junction bases outside the gene matches: 8. This CDR3 spans 16 amino acids. The CDR3: CASSGVDRASTGELFF. In DNA, the CDR3 is TGTGCCAGCAGTGGGGTGGACAGGGCGAGCACCGGGGAGCTGTTTTTT.

V usage is TRBV7-2 and J usage is TRBJ2-7; a possible D gene is TRBD2 (6 bases). CDR3 length equals 12 residues. Looked up from germline, CDR1 is SGHTA and CDR2 is FQGNSA. Trimming took 4 bases from V and 7 from J, leaving 11 bases between them. CDR3 region: CASSSTGVEQYF. The CDR3, as DNA: TGTGCCAGCAGCTCCACGGGGGTTGAGCAGTACTTC.

The chain links TRBV29-1 to TRBJ1-4; D is perhaps TRBD1 (6 bases). Germline loops: CDR1 SQVTM, CDR2 ANQGSEA. The length of the CDR3 is 14 residues. V was cut by 6 bases and J by 7 bases, with 18 bases left in between. This chain's CDR3 is CSVIKGGVSEKLFF. CDR3 coding DNA: TGCAGCGTCATTAAAGGGGGTGTTAGTGAAAAACTGTTTTTT.

V is TRBV15 and J is TRBJ1-2; possibly TRBD1 for D (5 bases). Germline-derived CDR1 and CDR2 are LNHNV and YYDKDF (reference sequence). V was clipped by 0 bases and J by 1 base, with 9 bases between them. The CDR3 covers 15 residues. The CDR3: CATSREQELNYGYTF. As DNA, the CDR3 is TGTGCCACCAGCAGAGAACAGGAGCTTAACTATGGCTACACCTTC.

The V call is TRBV28, the J call TRBJ2-3, with TRBD2 identical over 7 bases. Germline CDR1 is MDHEN and CDR2 is SYDVKM. With 8 bases clipped from V and 11 bases from J, the junction kept 10 bases outside the gene matches. The CDR3 is 12 amino acids. The CDR3, as DNA: TGTGCCAGCGACAGTCCCGCGGGGGAGCAGTATTTT. It yields the protein CASDSPAGEQYF.

This rearrangement joins TRBV7-9 to TRBJ2-3; D may be TRBD2 (5 bases). This CDR3 is built from 14 residues. Germline-derived CDR1 and CDR2 are SEHNR and FQNEAQ (reference sequence). Trimming took 3 bases from V and 0 from J, leaving 7 bases between them. CDR3 residues: CASSFGVSTDTQYF. DNA for the CDR3: TGTGCCAGCAGCTTCGGGGTCAGCACAGATACGCAGTATTTT.

The V gene is TRBV12-5, the J gene TRBJ2-6, with D possibly TRBD2 on 5 matching bases. Trimming left V 0 bases short and J 2 bases short, with 14 bases between. CDR1 LGHNT and CDR2 FRNRAP come from the germline V gene. This CDR3 has 18 amino acids. CDR3 coding DNA: TGTGCTAGTGGTTTGGTCGTTGTACGGGAACCTGGGGCCAACGTCCTGACTTTC. Translation gives CASGLVVVREPGANVLTF.

This chain links TRBV10-3 with TRBJ2-7; 8 positions match TRBD1. The junction had 6 bases not matched to a gene; V was cut back by 11 bases and J by 3 bases. The CDR3 consists of 12 residues. Germline-derived CDR1 and CDR2 are ENHRY and SYGVKD. Here the CDR3 DNA reads TGTGCCTCGGGACAGGCGCTCTACGAGCAGTACTTC. Its protein is CASGQALYEQYF.

The J gene is TRBJ2-2, the V gene TRBV5-1, with D tentatively TRBD1 (5 bases). The CDR3 consists of 11 residues. Trimming cost V 8 bases and J 4 bases, with 6 bases left between them. Germline-derived CDR1 and CDR2 are SGHRS and YFSETQ. CDR3 bases: TGCGCCAGAGACAGCACCGGGGAGCTGTTTTTT. This encodes CARDSTGELFF.

The chain joins TRBV6-4 to TRBJ2-2; D remains ambiguous. V lost 2 bases to trimming and J lost 4 bases, with 8 bases between them. The CDR3 is 14 residues long. CDR1 and CDR2 (germline): MRHNA, SNTAGT. The CDR3 nucleotides are TGTGCCAGCAGTGACGACTTCTCCACCGGGGAGCTGTTTTTT. This encodes CASSDDFSTGELFF.

This chain connects TRBV18 to TRBJ1-4; 11 nucleotides align to TRBD1. From germline, CDR1 is KGHSH and CDR2 LQKENI. V dropped 2 bases and J dropped 13; count of bases not matched to a gene: 9. The CDR3 is 15 amino acids. The CDR3, as DNA: TGTGCCAGCTCACCAACGGGACAGGGGGGGAAAGGACTGTTTTTT. It yields the protein CASSPTGQGGKGLFF.

The chain is built from TRBV7-2 and TRBJ2-3; 9 bases align to TRBD2. Germline assignment: CDR1 SGHTA and CDR2 FQGNSA. The CDR3 sequence is 16 residues long. V shed 5 bases, J shed 2 bases, and the junction held 8 bases outside the gene matches. CDR3 amino acids: CASSLSGGITTDTQYF. The CDR3 bases are TGTGCCAGCAGCCTTAGCGGGGGAATTACCACAGATACGCAGTATTTT. Full variable domain (remainder filled in from reference TRBV7-2 and TRBJ2-3): GAGVSQSPSNKVTEKGKDVELRCDPISGHTALYWYRQSLGQGLEFLIYFQGNSAPDKSGLPSDRFSAERTGGSVSTLTIQRTQQEDSAVYLCASSLSGGITTDTQYFGPGTRLTVL.

CDR3 nucleotide sequence: TGTGCCAGCAGTGGCCGGGGGGGGCTCACTTCCGAGCAGTACTTC. It yields the protein CASSGRGGLTSEQYF. V gene TRBV28 combines with J gene TRBJ2-7; 8 nucleotides match TRBD2. This CDR3 contains 15 residues. V shed 5 bases, J shed 6 bases, and the junction held 12 bases outside the gene matches. Per the germline V gene, CDR1 is MDHEN and CDR2 is SYDVKM. Filled out from reference TRBV28 and TRBJ2-7, the complete variable domain reads DVKVTQSSRYLVKRTGEKVFLECVQDMDHENMFWYRQDPGLGLRLIYFSYDVKMKEKGDIPEGYSVSREKKERFSLILESASTNQTSMYLCASSGRGGLTSEQYFGPGTRLTVT.

The genes are TRBV7-8 and TRBJ2-1, with D maybe TRBD2 (5 bases). The ends were cut back, 3 bases at V and 5 bases at J, with 17 bases in the middle. Looked up from germline, CDR1 is SGHVS and CDR2 is FQNEAQ. The CDR3 spans 16 residues. The CDR3 DNA sequence: TGTGCCAGCAGCTTGGAACATCAGAGCGGCGACAATGAGCAGTTCTTC. Encoded protein: CASSLEHQSGDNEQFF.

On this clone: The junction and the germline gene differ at one end; a read error may be behind it. CDR3 residues: CASKTSLRTERNEKLFF. The CDR3 bases are TGTGCCAGCAAAACGTCCCTCCGGACAGAAAGGAATGAGAAACTGTTTTTT. This chain links TRBV9 with TRBJ1-4, with D perhaps TRBD1 (6 bases). Germline CDR1 reads SGDLS; CDR2 reads YYNGEE. This CDR3 region has 17 residues. Using reference TRBV9 and TRBJ1-4 for the parts outside the CDR3, the full variable domain is DSGVTQTPKHLITATGQRVTLRCSPRSGDLSVYWYQQSLDQGLQFLIQYYNGEERAKGNILERFSAQQFPDLHSELNLSSLELGDSALYFCASKTSLRTERNEKLFFGSGTQLSVL.

The rearrangement joins TRBV6-4 to TRBJ1-2, with TRBD1 matching 8 bases. The CDR3 is made up of 13 amino acids. V shed 4 bases and J 7 bases; nucleotides not matched to a gene: 5. Germline values: CDR1 MRHNA, CDR2 SNTAGT. Here the CDR3 reads CASSASDRGGYTF. As DNA, the CDR3 is TGTGCCAGCAGTGCCTCCGACAGGGGTGGCTACACCTTC.